What follows are 10 T cell receptor beta chains derived from one specimen sequenced in a study of cytomegalovirus exposure and HLA in healthy donors. With 60 Vbeta and 13 Jbeta primers, the PCR was carried out. Sequenced by immunoSEQ multiplex PCR; TCRdb stores in-frame clones only, minus some. The table lists more than 80,000 clones, over 60% of them singletons. Sequencing used PBMCs. All receptors derive from a human donor in good health.

This chain connects TRBV19 to TRBJ1-1; D unresolved. V shed 8 bases and J shed 1 base, with 14 bases lying between them. Germline loops: CDR1 LNHDA, CDR2 SQIVND (reference sequence). The CDR3 spans 14 residues. The DNA for the CDR3 is TGTGCCAGTTTGAGGCTAGGCGCGAACACTGAAGCTTTCTTT. This codes for CASLRLGANTEAFF.

This clone was counted only a few times. This sequence joins TRBV6-5 and TRBJ1-2; possibly TRBD1 for D (6 bases). Trimming removed 4 bases from V and 0 bases from J, with 12 bases in between. The CDR3 is 15 amino acids. Looked up from germline, CDR1 is MNHEY and CDR2 is SVGAGI. The CDR3 DNA is TGTGCCAGCAGTTCTTCCAGGGGAGCTAACTATGGCTACACCTTC. Translated, it gives CASSSSRGANYGYTF.

The chain has TRBV7-2 and TRBJ1-4; 7 bases line up with TRBD1. CDR3 size: 15 residues. CDR1 is SGHTA and CDR2 is FQGNSA in the germline V gene. Trimming at V came to 5 bases and at J to 5 bases, leaving 8 bases not matched to a gene. The CDR3 loop reads CASSPLGQKNEKLFF. The DNA of the CDR3 is TGTGCCAGCAGCCCCCTGGGACAGAAGAATGAAAAACTGTTTTTT.

J is TRBJ2-5 and V is TRBV7-8; D may be TRBD2 (5 bases). CDR1 is SGHVS, CDR2 FQNEAQ, per germline. The CDR3 consists of 16 residues. The ends were cut back, 2 bases at V and 0 bases at J, with 13 bases in the middle. This CDR3 is CASSLQGGPYQETQYF. The CDR3 DNA reads TGTGCCAGCAGCTTACAAGGCGGGCCGTACCAAGAGACCCAGTACTTC.

The chain uses TRBV18 and TRBJ2-7; 13 bases agree with TRBD2. Germline V gives CDR1 KGHSH, CDR2 LQKENI. This CDR3 is 17 amino acids long. Trimming cost V 3 bases and J 2 bases; bases outside gene matches: 7. For the CDR3, the DNA is TGTGCCAGCTCACCCGGGACTAGCGGGGTTCGAACCTACGAGCAGTACTTC. This codes for CASSPGTSGVRTYEQYF.

V gene TRBV11-2 combines with J gene TRBJ2-1, with 14 bases identical to TRBD2. V was pared by 3 bases and J by 7 bases, with 2 bases of the junction left unmatched. Germline values: CDR1 SGHAT, CDR2 FQNNGV. CDR3 length equals 15 residues. The CDR3 here is CASSFGLAGGNEQFF. CDR3 nucleotide sequence: TGTGCCAGCAGCTTCGGACTAGCGGGAGGAAATGAGCAGTTCTTC.

This clone was counted many times. V gene TRBV2 combines with J gene TRBJ1-1; D remains unclear. Looked up from germline, CDR1 is SNHLY and CDR2 is FYNNEI. This CDR3 spans 13 amino acids. V lost 6 bases, J lost 1 base, and 9 bases lay in between. CDR3 sequence reads: CASRRRENTEAFF. The CDR3 DNA follows: TGTGCCAGCAGACGACGGGAGAACACTGAAGCTTTCTTT.

The rearrangement joins TRBV19 to TRBJ1-2; 8 bases fit TRBD1. Germline assignment: CDR1 LNHDA and CDR2 SQIVND (reference sequence). The ends lost 3 bases at V and 7 bases at J; junction bases unmatched: 7. The CDR3 covers 14 residues. CDR3 DNA sequence: TGTGCCAGTAGTATCCCGGGACAGGAGAGTGGCTACACCTTC. Its translation is CASSIPGQESGYTF.

The genes are TRBV6-5 and TRBJ2-2, with 8 bases that match TRBD1. J lost 9 bases, V lost 6 bases, and 12 bases had no gene match. The CDR3 totals 15 residues. Per the germline V gene, CDR1 is MNHEY and CDR2 is SVGAGI. DNA for the CDR3: TGTGCCAGCAGCATCCGGACAGGGACGAGCCGGGAGCTGTTTTTT. Its protein is CASSIRTGTSRELFF.

J is TRBJ2-7 and V is TRBV4-1, with D unclear. Germline-derived CDR1 and CDR2 are MGHRA and YSYEKL. V was trimmed by 1 base and J by 3 bases, leaving 13 bases between them. This CDR3 region has 15 residues. The CDR3 spells CASSQGLVGYYEQYF. CDR3 sequence (DNA): TGCGCCAGCAGCCAAGGTCTAGTGGGTTACTACGAGCAGTACTTC.